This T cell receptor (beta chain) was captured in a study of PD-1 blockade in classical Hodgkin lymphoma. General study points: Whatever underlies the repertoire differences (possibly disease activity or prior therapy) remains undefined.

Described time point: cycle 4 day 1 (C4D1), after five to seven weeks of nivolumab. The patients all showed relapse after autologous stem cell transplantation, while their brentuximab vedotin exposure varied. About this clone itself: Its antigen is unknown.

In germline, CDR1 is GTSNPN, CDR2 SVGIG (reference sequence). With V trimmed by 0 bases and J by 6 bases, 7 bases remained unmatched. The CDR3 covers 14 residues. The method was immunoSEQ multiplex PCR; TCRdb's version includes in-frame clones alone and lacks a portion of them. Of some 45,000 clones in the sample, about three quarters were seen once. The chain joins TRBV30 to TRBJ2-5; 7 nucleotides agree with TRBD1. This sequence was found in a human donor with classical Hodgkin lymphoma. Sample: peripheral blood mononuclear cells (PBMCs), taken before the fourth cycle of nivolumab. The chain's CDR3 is CAWSVTGILQTQYF. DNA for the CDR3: TGTGCCTGGAGTGTGACAGGGATACTCCAGACCCAGTACTTC.